This TCR beta chain was recovered during a study of cytomegalovirus exposure and HLA in healthy donors. The donors were in the roughly 110-subject validation cohort, distinct from the approximately 670-subject first cohort. General study results and limits: In the roughly 120 validation repertoires, a later analysis found that first-cohort TCR clusters tended to co-occur. A few of the chains that were CMV-associated were confirmed in vitro to be specific for CMV antigens.

The data were produced by immunoSEQ multiplex PCR, yet TCRdb's version contains in-frame clones alone and is incomplete. The sample shows more than 100,000 clones, about nine tenths of them seen only once. The CDR3 contains 13 residues. V lost 2 bases to trimming and J lost 5 bases; unmatched junction nucleotides: 4. Germline V lookup: CDR1 SGDLS, CDR2 YYNGEE. Regarding this clone: No antigen is known for it.

The sample comprised PBMCs. The chain combines TRBV9 with TRBJ2-7, with 7 bases aligning to TRBD1. The receptor's source is a man aged 25-40 years in good health and CMV-seronegative. This chain's CDR3 is CASSVDRADEQYF. CDR3 DNA: TGTGCCAGCAGCGTCGACAGGGCCGACGAGCAGTACTTC.